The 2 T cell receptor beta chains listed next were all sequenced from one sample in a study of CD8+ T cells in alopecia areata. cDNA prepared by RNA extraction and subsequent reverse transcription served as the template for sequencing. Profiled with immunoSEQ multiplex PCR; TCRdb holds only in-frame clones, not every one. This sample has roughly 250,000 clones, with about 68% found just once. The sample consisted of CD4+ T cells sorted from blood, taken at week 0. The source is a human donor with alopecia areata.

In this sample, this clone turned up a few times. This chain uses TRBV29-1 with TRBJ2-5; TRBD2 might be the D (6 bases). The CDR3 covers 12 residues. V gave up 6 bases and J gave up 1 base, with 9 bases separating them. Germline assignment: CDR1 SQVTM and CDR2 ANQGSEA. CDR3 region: CSVTRGQETQYF. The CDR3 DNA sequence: TGCAGCGTCACGCGGGGCCAAGAGACCCAGTACTTC.

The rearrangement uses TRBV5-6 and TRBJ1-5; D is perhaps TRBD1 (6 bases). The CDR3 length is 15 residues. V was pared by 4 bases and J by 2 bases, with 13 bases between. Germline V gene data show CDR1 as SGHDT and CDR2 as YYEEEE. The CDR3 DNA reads TGTGCCAGCAGCACCAGGGGTTGGGGCAATCAGCCCCAGCATTTT. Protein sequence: CASSTRGWGNQPQHF.